The rows below give T cell receptor beta chains drawn from one sample of a study of blood T cell repertoires in COVID-19. The table came from immunoSEQ multiplex PCR; TCRdb's copy has only in-frame clones and leaves some out. The sample consists of 350,000 to 400,000 clones, 89% of them appearing once. The specimen sequenced was peripheral blood. The receptors were sampled from a woman aged 25-40 years with COVID-19, enrolled during active disease. CDR3s include the opening cysteine and the closing phenylalanine or tryptophan. A D gene is named only where the DNA matches it firmly. Rows give clone size only sometimes, using once, few, many, or a class for an expanded clone.

V gene	clone size	J gene	D gene	CDR3 protein	CDR3 DNA
TRBV28	once	TRBJ2-2	.	CASSPRGGKGQLNTGELFF	TGTGCCAGCAGTCCACGGGGCGGGAAGGGACAGCTGAACACCGGGGAGCTGTTTTTT
TRBV11-3	.	TRBJ1-4	.	CASSPPRMDSKTNEKLFF	TGTGCCAGCAGCCCCCCAAGGATGGACAGTAAAACTAATGAAAAACTGTTTTTT
TRBV5-1	.	TRBJ2-7	.	CASSPRGSYEQYF	TGCGCCAGCAGCCCTAGGGGGTCCTACGAGCAGTACTTC
TRBV30	once	TRBJ2-1	.	CARASYNEQFF	TGTGCCCGCGCGAGTTACAATGAGCAGTTCTTC
TRBV7-9	.	TRBJ2-1	.	CASRPGQFNEQFF	TGTGCCAGCAGGCCCGGACAGTTCAATGAGCAGTTCTTC
TRBV7-2	few	TRBJ1-5	TRBD1	CASSLVGTDNQPQHF	TGTGCCAGCAGCTTGGTCGGGACAGATAATCAGCCCCAGCATTTT
TRBV10-3	.	TRBJ2-2	TRBD2	CAIRRGLAGDTGELFF	TGTGCCATCAGGAGAGGACTAGCGGGAGATACCGGGGAGCTGTTTTTT
TRBV9	.	TRBJ2-2	.	CASTRSGWGDTGELFF	TGTGCCAGCACCCGTTCAGGCTGGGGGGACACCGGGGAGCTGTTTTTT
TRBV6-1	.	TRBJ2-1	TRBD1	CASSAVSGGLYNEQFF	TGTGCCAGCAGTGCCGTTTCAGGGGGTCTCTACAATGAGCAGTTCTTC
TRBV7-7	.	TRBJ2-2	.	CASSARVPANTGELFF	TGTGCTAGCAGCGCTAGAGTCCCCGCGAACACCGGGGAGCTGTTTTTT
TRBV5-1	.	TRBJ1-4	TRBD1	CASGKNYRGPNEKLFF	TGCGCCAGCGGCAAAAATTACAGGGGCCCTAATGAAAAACTGTTTTTT
TRBV10-2	.	TRBJ2-2	TRBD2	CASSEFGLAGDLAPGELFF	TGCGCCAGCAGTGAGTTTGGGCTAGCGGGTGATTTGGCTCCCGGGGAGCTGTTTTTT
TRBV4-2	few	TRBJ1-1	TRBD1	CASSQERDRGNTEAFF	TGTGCCAGCAGCCAAGAAAGGGACAGGGGAAACACTGAAGCTTTCTTT
TRBV28	once	TRBJ1-2	TRBD1	CATIQGGGLGYTF	TGTGCCACCATCCAAGGAGGGGGCCTTGGCTACACCTTC
TRBV2	.	TRBJ2-1	.	CASRGDINNEQFF	TGTGCCAGCAGAGGGGACATTAACAATGAGCAGTTCTTC
TRBV27	.	TRBJ2-1	TRBD2	CASSLDSGLSYNEQFF	TGTGCCAGCAGTTTAGATAGCGGGCTCTCCTACAATGAGCAGTTCTTC
TRBV4-3	.	TRBJ2-7	.	CASSQAQGPYEQYF	TGCGCCAGCAGCCAAGCCCAGGGCCCCTACGAGCAGTACTTC
TRBV7-2	.	TRBJ1-5	.	CASSLEAGVHQPQHF	TGTGCCAGCAGCTTAGAGGCAGGGGTACATCAGCCCCAGCATTTT
TRBV6-6	.	TRBJ2-1	TRBD2	CASRRTRWLNEQFF	TGTGCCAGCAGGAGGACTAGGTGGTTGAATGAGCAGTTCTTC
TRBV19	.	TRBJ2-2	TRBD2	CASRVTGLARDGTGELFF	TGTGCCAGTAGGGTAACGGGACTAGCGAGAGACGGCACCGGGGAGCTGTTTTTT
TRBV30	.	TRBJ1-1	.	CAWSVNFIRENTEAFF	TGTGCCTGGAGTGTGAATTTTATCAGGGAGAACACTGAAGCTTTCTTT
TRBV5-4	.	TRBJ2-1	TRBD2	CASSQGLAGYNEQFF	TGTGCCAGCAGCCAGGGGCTAGCGGGTTACAATGAGCAGTTCTTC
TRBV18	.	TRBJ2-1	TRBD1	CASSLDRGRENEQFF	TGTGCCAGCTCCCTAGACAGGGGGCGAGAGAATGAGCAGTTCTTC
TRBV4-3	.	TRBJ1-3	.	CASSQGGGGFSGNTIYF	TGCGCCAGCAGCCAAGGTGGGGGGGGCTTCTCTGGAAACACCATATATTTT
TRBV19	once	TRBJ1-3	.	CASSTQGSGNTIYF	TGTGCCAGTAGTACCCAGGGGTCTGGAAACACCATATATTTT
TRBV7-2	.	TRBJ2-1	TRBD2	CASSGTSGGVEQFF	TGTGCCAGCAGCGGGACTAGCGGGGGGGTTGAGCAGTTCTTC
TRBV2	.	TRBJ2-3	TRBD2	CASIQGTSGKSADTQYF	TGTGCCAGCATTCAGGGGACTAGCGGGAAGAGCGCAGATACGCAGTATTTT
TRBV10-3	.	TRBJ1-5	.	CAIRDSYSNQPQHF	TGTGCCATCAGGGACAGTTATAGCAATCAGCCCCAGCATTTT
TRBV1	.	TRBJ2-5	.	CTVRKTTQYF	TGCACCGTTAGGAAGACTACCCAGTACTTC
TRBV6-6	.	TRBJ2-1	TRBD2	CASSGREGNYEQFF	TGTGCCAGCAGTGGGCGGGAGGGCAATTATGAGCAGTTCTTC
TRBV10-3	.	TRBJ2-1	TRBD1	CAISGEGQGYNEQFF	TGTGCCATCAGTGGAGAGGGACAGGGCTACAATGAGCAGTTCTTC
TRBV2	.	TRBJ1-6	TRBD1	CASSVDREASSYNSPLHF	TGTGCCAGCAGTGTGGACAGGGAGGCAAGCTCCTATAATTCACCCCTCCACTTT
TRBV6-5	.	TRBJ1-2	TRBD1	CASSQQGLGYGYTF	TGTGCCAGCAGTCAACAGGGGCTAGGGTATGGCTACACCTTC
TRBV7-9	.	TRBJ2-5	TRBD1	CASSQDRAQETQYF	TGTGCCAGCAGCCAAGACAGGGCGCAAGAGACCCAGTACTTC
TRBV5-6	.	TRBJ2-3	TRBD2	CASSLVWVAGGGADTQYF	TGTGCCAGCAGCTTGGTTTGGGTAGCGGGGGGAGGGGCAGATACGCAGTATTTT
TRBV7-6	.	TRBJ2-5	TRBD2	CASSLEAGGPQETQYF	TGTGCCAGCAGCTTAGAGGCGGGAGGGCCCCAAGAGACCCAGTACTTC
TRBV11-2	.	TRBJ2-4	TRBD1	CASSLVTGDNIQYF	TGTGCCAGCAGCTTAGTGACAGGGGACAACATTCAGTACTTC